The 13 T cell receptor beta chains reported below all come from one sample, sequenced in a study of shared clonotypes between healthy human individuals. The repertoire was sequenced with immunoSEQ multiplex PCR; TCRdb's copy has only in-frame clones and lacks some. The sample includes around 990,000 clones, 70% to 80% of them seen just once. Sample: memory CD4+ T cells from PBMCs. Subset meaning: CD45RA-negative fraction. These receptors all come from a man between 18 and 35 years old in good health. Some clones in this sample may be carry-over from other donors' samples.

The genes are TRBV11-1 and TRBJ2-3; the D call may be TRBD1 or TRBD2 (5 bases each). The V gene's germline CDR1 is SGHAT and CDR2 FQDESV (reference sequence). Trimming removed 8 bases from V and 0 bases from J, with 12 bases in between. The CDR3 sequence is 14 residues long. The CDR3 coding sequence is TGTGCCAGCCACCACTGGGGGAGCACAGATACGCAGTATTTT. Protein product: CASHHWGSTDTQYF.

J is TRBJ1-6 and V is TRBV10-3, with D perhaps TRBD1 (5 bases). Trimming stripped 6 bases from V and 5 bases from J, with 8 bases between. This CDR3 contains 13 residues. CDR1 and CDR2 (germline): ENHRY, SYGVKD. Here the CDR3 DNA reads TGTGCCATCAGCAGACAGAATAATTCACCCCTCCACTTT. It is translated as CAISRQNNSPLHF.

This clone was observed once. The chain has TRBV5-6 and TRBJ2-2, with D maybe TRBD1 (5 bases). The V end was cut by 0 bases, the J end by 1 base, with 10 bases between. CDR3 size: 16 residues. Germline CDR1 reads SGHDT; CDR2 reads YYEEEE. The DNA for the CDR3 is TGTGCCAGCAGCTTGGAGGGGTTCGGGAACACCGGGGAGCTGTTTTTT. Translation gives CASSLEGFGNTGELFF.

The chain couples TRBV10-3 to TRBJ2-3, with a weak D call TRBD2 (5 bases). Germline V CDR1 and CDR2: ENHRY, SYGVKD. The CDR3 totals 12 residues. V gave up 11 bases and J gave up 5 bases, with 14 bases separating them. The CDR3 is CAVRGPVDTQYF. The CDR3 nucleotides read TGTGCCGTTCGAGGGCCGGTAGATACGCAGTATTTT.

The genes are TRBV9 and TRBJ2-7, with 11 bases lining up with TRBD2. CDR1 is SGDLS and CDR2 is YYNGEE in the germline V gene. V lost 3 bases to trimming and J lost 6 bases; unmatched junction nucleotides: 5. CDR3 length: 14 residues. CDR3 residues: CASSERSGRGEQYF. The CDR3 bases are TGTGCCAGCAGCGAACGTAGCGGGAGGGGCGAGCAGTACTTC.

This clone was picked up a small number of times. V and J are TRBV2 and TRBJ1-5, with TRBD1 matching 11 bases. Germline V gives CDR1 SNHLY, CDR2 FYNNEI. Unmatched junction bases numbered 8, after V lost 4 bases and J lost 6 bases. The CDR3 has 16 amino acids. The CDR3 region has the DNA TGTGCCAGCAGTGTCGGGTGGGGACAGGGGGGTCAGCCCCAGCATTTT. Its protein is CASSVGWGQGGQPQHF.

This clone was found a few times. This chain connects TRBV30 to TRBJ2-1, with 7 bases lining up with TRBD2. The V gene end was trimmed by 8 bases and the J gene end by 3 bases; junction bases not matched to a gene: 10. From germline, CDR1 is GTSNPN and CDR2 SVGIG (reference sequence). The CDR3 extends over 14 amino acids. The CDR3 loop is CAANRASGYNEQFF. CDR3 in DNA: TGTGCCGCTAATAGGGCTAGCGGCTACAATGAGCAGTTCTTC.

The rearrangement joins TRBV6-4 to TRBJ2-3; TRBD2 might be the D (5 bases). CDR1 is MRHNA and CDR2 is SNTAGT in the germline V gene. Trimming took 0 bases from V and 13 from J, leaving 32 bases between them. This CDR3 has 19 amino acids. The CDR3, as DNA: TGTGCCAGCAGTGACTCGACGGACTCCGAATATTTCCTCAAGGAGTTGGAGTATTTT. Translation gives CASSDSTDSEYFLKELEYF.

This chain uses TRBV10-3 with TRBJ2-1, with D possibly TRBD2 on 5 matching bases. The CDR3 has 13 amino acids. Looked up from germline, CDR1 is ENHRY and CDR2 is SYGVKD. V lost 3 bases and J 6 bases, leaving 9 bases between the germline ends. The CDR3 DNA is TGTGCCATCAGTGAAAGAGGGCCCAATGAGCAGTTCTTC. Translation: CAISERGPNEQFF.

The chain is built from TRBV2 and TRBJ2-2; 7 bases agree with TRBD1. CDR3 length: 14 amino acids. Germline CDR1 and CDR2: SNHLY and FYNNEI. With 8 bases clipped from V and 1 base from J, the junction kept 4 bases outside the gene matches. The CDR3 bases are TGTGCCAGCCGGGACAGACTGAACACCGGGGAGCTGTTTTTT. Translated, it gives CASRDRLNTGELFF.

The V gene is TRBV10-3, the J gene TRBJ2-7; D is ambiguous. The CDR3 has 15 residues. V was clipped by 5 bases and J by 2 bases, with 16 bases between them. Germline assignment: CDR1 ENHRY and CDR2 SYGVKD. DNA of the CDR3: TGTGCCATCAGTTTAGGACCCAAATCTACCTACGAGCAGTACTTC. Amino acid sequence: CAISLGPKSTYEQYF.

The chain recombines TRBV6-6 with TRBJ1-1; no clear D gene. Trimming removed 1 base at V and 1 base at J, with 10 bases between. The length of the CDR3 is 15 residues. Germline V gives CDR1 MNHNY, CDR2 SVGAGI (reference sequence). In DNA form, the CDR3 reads TGTGCCAGCAGTTACTATAGAGCTCCGAACACTGAAGCTTTCTTT. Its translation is CASSYYRAPNTEAFF.

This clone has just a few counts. The DNA of the CDR3 is TGTGCCAGCAGGACAGGGGGCTGGGGTTTGAACACTGAAGCTTTCTTT. It codes for CASRTGGWGLNTEAFF. The chain joins TRBV2 to TRBJ1-1; TRBD1 aligns across 10 bases. This CDR3 spans 16 amino acids. The ends lost 6 bases at V and 0 bases at J; junction bases unmatched: 7. Germline V gives CDR1 SNHLY, CDR2 FYNNEI.